The clone carrying this TCR beta chain was detected only once. These data are taken from a study of OX40 agonist ivuxolimab in advanced cancers. Produced via immunoSEQ multiplex PCR; TCRdb's table is partial and in-frame only. The sample contains around 70,000 clones, approximately 82% of which appear only once. The CDR3 is made up of 14 amino acids. The V gene's germline CDR1 is MNHEY and CDR2 SVGAGI. V was shortened by 4 bases and J by 1 base, with 10 bases between the two germline ends. The TCR originated in an adult with an advanced solid tumor such as melanoma, head and neck, liver or kidney cancer. This sequence joins TRBV6-5 and TRBJ1-2; no firm D call. The material was CD4+ or CD8+ T cells sorted from blood, obtained in a trial of the OX40 agonist ivuxolimab. This CDR3 reads CASSSTRVNYGYTF. For the CDR3, the DNA is TGTGCCAGCAGTTCTACTAGGGTTAACTATGGCTACACCTTC.